This T cell receptor beta chain comes out of a study of blood T cells in healthy people across ages. Study results and limitations: Diversity of TCR beta correlated strongly with naive T cell percentage. TCR beta diversity, measured per million T cells, fell in a roughly linear way with age.

In the case of this clonotype: Its antigen is unknown.

With each sample, at least 5 micrograms of total RNA were extracted. The ends were cut back, 3 bases at V and 7 bases at J, with 11 bases in the middle. There are 13 residues in the CDR3. CDR1 is MGHDK and CDR2 is SYGVNS in the germline V gene. Then a second PCR, running about 6 to 12 cycles, was carried out with a sample-barcoded 5' primer and a J-beta primer mix. TCRdb called the 5' RACE reads again in MiXCR, with one record for every CDR3 protein. Found here are just over 1 million distinct CDR3 sequences, around 43% of them singletons; the top ten hold under 20%. The genes are TRBV25-1 and TRBJ2-3; D uncertain. Material: blood. This clonotype was sampled from a woman in her fifties or sixties in good health. CDR3 bases: TGTGCCAGCAGTGATCCCCCCCAAAATACGCAGTATTTT. Protein product: CASSDPPQNTQYF.